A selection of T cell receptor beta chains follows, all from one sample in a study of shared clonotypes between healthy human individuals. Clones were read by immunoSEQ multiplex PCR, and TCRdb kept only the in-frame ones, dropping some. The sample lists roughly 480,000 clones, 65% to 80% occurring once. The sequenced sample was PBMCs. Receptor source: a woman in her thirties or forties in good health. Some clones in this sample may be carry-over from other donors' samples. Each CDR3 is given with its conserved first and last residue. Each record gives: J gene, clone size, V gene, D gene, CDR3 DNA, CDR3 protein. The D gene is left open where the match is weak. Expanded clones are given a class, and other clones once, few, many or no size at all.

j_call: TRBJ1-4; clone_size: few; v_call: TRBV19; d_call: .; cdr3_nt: TGTGCCAGTAGTTGGGGAGGTGAAAAACTGTTTTTT; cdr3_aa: CASSWGGEKLFF
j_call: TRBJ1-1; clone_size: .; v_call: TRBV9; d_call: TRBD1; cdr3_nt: TGTGCCAGCAGCGCCGACAGGGGGGACAGGGCTCTGAACACTGAAGCTTTCTTT; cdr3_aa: CASSADRGDRALNTEAFF
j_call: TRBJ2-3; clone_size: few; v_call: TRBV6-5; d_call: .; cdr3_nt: TGTGCCAGCAGTTACGGGCAGTACACAGATACGCAGTATTTT; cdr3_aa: CASSYGQYTDTQYF
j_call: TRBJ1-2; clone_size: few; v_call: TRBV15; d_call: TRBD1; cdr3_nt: TGTGCCACCAGCAGGGCCCTTCCGGGACAGGGGGCGGCGGGCTACACCTTC; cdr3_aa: CATSRALPGQGAAGYTF
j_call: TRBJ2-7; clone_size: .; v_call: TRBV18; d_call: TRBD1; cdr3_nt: TGTGCCAGCTCACCACCCGCGGGACAGGGCTACGAGCAGTACTTC; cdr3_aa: CASSPPAGQGYEQYF
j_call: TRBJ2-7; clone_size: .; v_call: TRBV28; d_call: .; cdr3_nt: TGTGCCAGCACCACCGGACCTTACGAGCAGTACTTC; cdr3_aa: CASTTGPYEQYF
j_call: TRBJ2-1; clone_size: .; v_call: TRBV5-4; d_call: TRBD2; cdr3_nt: TGTGCCAGCAGCTTGGACTCACCTCTAGCGGGAACCTACAATGAGCAGTTCTTC; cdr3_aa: CASSLDSPLAGTYNEQFF
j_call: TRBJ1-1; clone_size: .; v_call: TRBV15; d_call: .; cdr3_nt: TGTGCCACCAGCAGATCTGGGAAAACCACTGAAGCTTTCTTT; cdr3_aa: CATSRSGKTTEAFF
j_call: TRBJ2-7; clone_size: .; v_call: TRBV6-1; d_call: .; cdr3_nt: TGTGCCAGCAGTGAAGATTTTGGCAGGGTACGCTACGAGCAGTACTTC; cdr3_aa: CASSEDFGRVRYEQYF
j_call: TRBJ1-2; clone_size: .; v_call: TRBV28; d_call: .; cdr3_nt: TGTGCCAGCACCGAAGGGACTAACTATGGCTACACCTTC; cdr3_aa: CASTEGTNYGYTF
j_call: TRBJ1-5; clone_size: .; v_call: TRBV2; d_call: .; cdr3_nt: TGTGCCAGCAGTGAACCGGCAGCCCCCAATCAGCCCCAGCATTTT; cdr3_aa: CASSEPAAPNQPQHF
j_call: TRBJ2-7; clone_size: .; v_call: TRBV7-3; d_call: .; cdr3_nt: TGTGCCAGCAGCCTCCGCCCGGTTGGCGGGGCATCCTACGAGCAGTACTTC; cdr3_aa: CASSLRPVGGASYEQYF
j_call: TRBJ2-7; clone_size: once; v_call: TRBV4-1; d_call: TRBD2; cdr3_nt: TGCGCCAGCAGCCAAGCCAAGCGGGAGTGGGTCTACGAGCAGTACTTC; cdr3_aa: CASSQAKREWVYEQYF
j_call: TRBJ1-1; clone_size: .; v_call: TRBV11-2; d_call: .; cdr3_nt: TGTGCCAGCAGCTTAGCCGCCGGACTCACCGGGCCTGAAGCTTTCTTT; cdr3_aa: CASSLAAGLTGPEAFF
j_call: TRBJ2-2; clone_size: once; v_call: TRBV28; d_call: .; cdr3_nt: TGTGCCAGCAAGGGACCCCTGGACACCGGGGAGCTGTTTTTT; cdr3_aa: CASKGPLDTGELFF
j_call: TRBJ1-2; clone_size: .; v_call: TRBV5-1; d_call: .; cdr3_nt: TGCGCCAGCAGCTACCCACAGGGAGGCTATGGCTACACCTTC; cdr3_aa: CASSYPQGGYGYTF
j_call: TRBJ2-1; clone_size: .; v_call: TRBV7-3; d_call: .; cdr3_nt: TGTGCCAGCAGCTCCGGCCGTCCTCCCAATGAGCAGTTCTTC; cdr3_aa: CASSSGRPPNEQFF
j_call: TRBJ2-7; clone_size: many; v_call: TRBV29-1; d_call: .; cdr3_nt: TGCAGCGTCCGGGACGGAACCTACGAGCAGTACTTC; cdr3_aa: CSVRDGTYEQYF
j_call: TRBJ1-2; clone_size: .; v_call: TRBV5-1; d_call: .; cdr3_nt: TGCGCCAGCGGGGAAGTGTCCGGACAAGGCTACACCTTC; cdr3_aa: CASGEVSGQGYTF
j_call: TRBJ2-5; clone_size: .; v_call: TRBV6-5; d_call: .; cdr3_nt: TGTGCCAGCAGCCCCGGCGGGGAGACCCAGTACTTC; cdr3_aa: CASSPGGETQYF
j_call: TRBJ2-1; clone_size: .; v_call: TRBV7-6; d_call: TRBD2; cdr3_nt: TGTGCCAGCAGCGTACTAGCGCTTGCCTACAATGAGCAGTTCTTC; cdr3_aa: CASSVLALAYNEQFF
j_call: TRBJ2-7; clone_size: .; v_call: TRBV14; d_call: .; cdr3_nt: TGTGCCAGCAGACACGCAGCCTCCGGCTCCTACGAGCAGTACTTC; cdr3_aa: CASRHAASGSYEQYF
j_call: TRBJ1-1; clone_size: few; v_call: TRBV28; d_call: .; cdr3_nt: TGTGCCAGCAGCCCCCCTCGACAGAACACTGAAGCTTTCTTT; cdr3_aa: CASSPPRQNTEAFF
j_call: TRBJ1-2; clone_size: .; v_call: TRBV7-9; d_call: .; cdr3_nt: TGTGCCAGCACCCCAGGGGACTATGGCTACACCTTC; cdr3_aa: CASTPGDYGYTF
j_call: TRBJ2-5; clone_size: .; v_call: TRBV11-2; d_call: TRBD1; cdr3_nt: TGTGCCAGCAGCTTACACAGGGGGTCAGAGACCCAGTACTTC; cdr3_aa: CASSLHRGSETQYF
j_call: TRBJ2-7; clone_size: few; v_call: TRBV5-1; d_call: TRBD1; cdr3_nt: TGCGCCAGCAGCCCCGGGACAGGGCCCGAGCAGTACTTC; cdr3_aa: CASSPGTGPEQYF
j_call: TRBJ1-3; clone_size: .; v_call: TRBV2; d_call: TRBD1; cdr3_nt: TGTGCCAGCAGCCTGGGACAGAGTCTCGCCATATATTTT; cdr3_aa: CASSLGQSLAIYF
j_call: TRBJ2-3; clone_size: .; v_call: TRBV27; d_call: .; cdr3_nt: TGTGCCAGCAGTACAACAGATACGCAGTATTTT; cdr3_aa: CASSTTDTQYF
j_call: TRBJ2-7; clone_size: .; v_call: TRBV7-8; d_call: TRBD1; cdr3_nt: TGTGCCAGCAGCTTAATGGGACAGGTCTACGAGCAGTACTTC; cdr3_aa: CASSLMGQVYEQYF
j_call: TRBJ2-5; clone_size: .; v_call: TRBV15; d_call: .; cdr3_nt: TGTGCCACCAGCAAAACCCTGGGGCGGACCCAAGAGACCCAGTACTTC; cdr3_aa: CATSKTLGRTQETQYF
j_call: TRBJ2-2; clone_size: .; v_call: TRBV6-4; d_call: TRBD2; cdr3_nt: TGTGCCTCCTCGACTAGCGGGAGGGCCGGCACCGGGGAGCTGTTTTTT; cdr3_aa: CASSTSGRAGTGELFF
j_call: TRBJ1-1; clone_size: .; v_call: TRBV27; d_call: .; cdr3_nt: TGTGCCACCCCCCGACAGGACCCGAACACTGAAGCTTTCTTT; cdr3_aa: CATPRQDPNTEAFF
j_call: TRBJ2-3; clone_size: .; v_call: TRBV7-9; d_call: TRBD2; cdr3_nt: TGTGCCAGCAGCTTACGGACTAGCGGTCGTAGCACAGATACGCAGTATTTT; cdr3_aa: CASSLRTSGRSTDTQYF
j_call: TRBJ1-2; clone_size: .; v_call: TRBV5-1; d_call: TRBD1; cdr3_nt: TGCGCCAGCAGCTTGCTTGGGCAGGGGGCCGGCGGCTACACCTTC; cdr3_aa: CASSLLGQGAGGYTF
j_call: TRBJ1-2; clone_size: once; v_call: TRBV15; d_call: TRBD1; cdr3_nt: TGTGCCACCAGCAGAGAAGGAGGGGGCGCATGGTATGGCTACACCTTC; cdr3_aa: CATSREGGGAWYGYTF
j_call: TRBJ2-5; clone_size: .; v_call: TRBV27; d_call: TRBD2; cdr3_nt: TGTGCCAGCAGTTTCGGACTAGCGGGGGTCCAAGAGACCCAGTACTTC; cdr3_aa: CASSFGLAGVQETQYF
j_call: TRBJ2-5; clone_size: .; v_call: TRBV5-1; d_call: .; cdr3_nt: TGCGCCAGCAGCTTGGCCAGGGCACTAGCAGGTCTCCAAGAGACCCAGTACTTC; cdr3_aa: CASSLARALAGLQETQYF
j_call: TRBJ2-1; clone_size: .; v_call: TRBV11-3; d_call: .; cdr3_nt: TGTGCCAGCAGCTTACAATGGGGGACAGAGCAGTTCTTC; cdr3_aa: CASSLQWGTEQFF
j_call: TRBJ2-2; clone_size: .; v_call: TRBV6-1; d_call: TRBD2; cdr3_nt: TGTGCCAGCGGCGGGGGGATTAACACCGGGGAGCTGTTTTTT; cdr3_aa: CASGGGINTGELFF
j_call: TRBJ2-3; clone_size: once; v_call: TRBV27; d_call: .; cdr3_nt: TGTGCCAGCAGTTCCGCACGGGGCACAGATACGCAGTATTTT; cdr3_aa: CASSSARGTDTQYF